This passage covers 8 T cell receptor beta chains from one sample sequenced in a study of CD8 T cells in ankylosing spondylitis (dated by TCRdb to the late 2010s). On the study overall, not on this receptor specifically: Blood from ankylosing spondylitis patients appeared to be characterized by a TCR beta motif composed of about eight highly homologous amino acid variants.

These receptors' antigens are unknown. Receptor libraries were prepared by 5' RACE. The listed sequencing device is Illumina HiSeq 2500. TCRdb ran its own pipeline on the public reads, namely fastp trimming at Q25 and MiXCR clone calling, and kept in-frame beta chains. CDR3 protein sequences are deduplicated, and each keeps its most common genes and DNA. The sample table records 700,000 to 1,000,000 distinct CDR3 sequences; 12% of these occur just once. Roughly 0.51% of the sample is held by the ten biggest clonotypes. Material for sequencing was blood, either unsorted or a sorted T cell fraction (not recorded which). These receptors all come from a male donor with ankylosing spondylitis.

This clonotype turned up a few times. The DNA for the CDR3 is TGTGCCAGCAGCTTCGGACAGGCCGATGAGCAGTTCTTC. Protein sequence: CASSFGQADEQFF. This chain uses TRBV7-2 with TRBJ2-1; TRBD1 matches 7 bases. V lost 3 bases to trimming and J lost 8 bases; unmatched junction nucleotides: 4. Germline loops: CDR1 SGHTA, CDR2 FQGNSA. The CDR3 totals 13 residues.

This clonotype was picked up many times. CDR3 residues: CASSRTDDTEAFF. For the CDR3, the DNA is TGTGCCAGCAGTCGGACAGACGACACTGAAGCTTTCTTT. The chain joins TRBV12-3 or TRBV12-4 to TRBJ1-1; possible D gene TRBD1, 6 bases. The CDR3 runs to 13 residues. Trimming removed 5 bases from V and 3 bases from J, with 10 bases in between.

V gene TRBV12-3 or TRBV12-4 combines with J gene TRBJ1-5, with D tentatively TRBD1 (5 bases). Trimming left V 3 bases short and J 7 bases short, with 13 bases between. The CDR3 totals 14 residues. CDR3 protein: CASSFGQGWQPQHF. CDR3 sequence (DNA): TGTGCCAGCAGTTTTGGGCAGGGATGGCAGCCCCAGCATTTT.

This clonotype was counted at least ten times. The chain employs TRBV20-1 and TRBJ2-3; D not resolved. Per germline, CDR1 DFQATT and CDR2 SNEGSKA (reference sequence). V was cut by 4 bases and J by 1 base, with 15 bases left in between. CDR3 length equals 15 residues. This CDR3 is CSANHPVDGTDTQYF. In DNA, the CDR3 is TGCAGTGCTAACCACCCGGTGGATGGCACAGATACGCAGTATTTT.

The V gene is TRBV7-2, the J gene TRBJ2-1; D gene unclear. Germline lookup yields CDR1 SGHTA and CDR2 FQGNSA. CDR3 length: 14 amino acids. The V end was cut by 1 base, the J end by 4 bases, with 8 bases between. CDR3 in DNA: TGTGCCAGCAGCTTAGTTGTGAATTACAATGAGCAGTTCTTC. It codes for CASSLVVNYNEQFF.

This clonotype has more than one count but fewer than ten. The chain links TRBV4-1 to TRBJ1-2; no firm D call. The CDR3 loop spans 12 amino acids. V was shortened by 1 base and J by 14 bases, with 14 bases between the two germline ends. Germline V CDR1 and CDR2: MGHRA, YSYEKL. CDR3 coding DNA: TGCGCCAGCAGCCAAGTATATGGCGTACGGACCTTC. It codes for CASSQVYGVRTF.

The chain uses TRBV2 and TRBJ2-5; 8 bases agree with TRBD1. The V and J ends lost 7 bases and 5 bases, in that order; junction bases with no gene match: 12. There are 15 residues in the CDR3. Germline loops: CDR1 SNHLY, CDR2 FYNNEI. CDR3 DNA sequence: TGTGCCAGCACCCTACAAGGACAGGGCGGGGAGACCCAGTACTTC. As protein: CASTLQGQGGETQYF.

The chain couples TRBV11-2 to TRBJ2-2; weak D call: TRBD1 (6 bases). Trimming removed 5 bases at V and 2 bases at J, with 12 bases between. The germline V gene encodes CDR1 SGHAT and CDR2 FQNNGV. The length of the CDR3 is 15 residues. In nucleotides, the CDR3 is TGTGCCAGCAGCGTGACAGGTGGAAACACCGGGGAGCTGTTTTTT. Amino acid sequence: CASSVTGGNTGELFF.